This T cell receptor (beta chain) emerged from a study of T cells in pancreatic ductal adenocarcinoma. From germline, CDR1 is MDHEN and CDR2 SYDVKM. This CDR3 is built from 14 residues. V trimming: 7 bases; J trimming: 6 bases; junction bases outside the gene matches: 11. The selected patients with pancreatic ductal adenocarcinoma had surgery but no neoadjuvant therapy. Clones were read by immunoSEQ multiplex PCR, and TCRdb kept only the in-frame ones, dropping some. The sample consists of about 98,000 clones, about 95% of them appearing once. The receptor's source is a human donor with pancreatic ductal adenocarcinoma. The sequencing input was PBMCs. V is TRBV28 and J is TRBJ2-5, with TRBD1 matching over 7 bases. CDR3 sequence: CASNPRGRGKTQYF. Here the CDR3 DNA reads TGTGCCAGCAACCCTAGGGGGCGCGGAAAGACCCAGTACTTC. Together with reference TRBV28 and TRBJ2-5, the CDR3 gives the full variable domain: DVKVTQSSRYLVKRTGEKVFLECVQDMDHENMFWYRQDPGLGLRLIYFSYDVKMKEKGDIPEGYSVSREKKERFSLILESASTNQTSMYLCASNPRGRGKTQYFGPGTRLLVL.